This paragraph covers one T cell receptor (beta chain) sequence. V shed 0 bases and J shed 3 bases, with 9 bases lying between them. Germline values: CDR1 SGDLS, CDR2 YYNGEE. The CDR3 extends over 14 amino acids. The data derive from a study of CD8 T cells in Susac syndrome. A quantity of about 0.45 to 1 ug RNA underwent reverse transcription using random hexamers. Amplification of TCR beta CDR3 by immunoSEQ multiplex PCR spanned 54 Vbeta and 13 Jbeta. TCRdb reprocessed the immunoSEQ multiplex PCR reads via MiXCR and lists one record per CDR3 protein. The profile shows about 70,000 distinct CDR3 sequences, roughly 95% of them singletons. Sequencing of TCR beta drew on CD8+ and CD4+ T cells from blood.

V and J are TRBV9 and TRBJ2-5; D is unclear. The sequencing sample was made of CD4+ T cells from PBMCs. This TCR came from a human donor with multiple sclerosis. The DNA for the CDR3 is TGTGCCAGCAGCGTAGATTGGGTAGAAGAGACCCAGTACTTC. This gives the protein CASSVDWVEETQYF.